This T cell receptor beta chain was found in a study of shared clonotypes between healthy human individuals. Study summary: Each donor's CD4 naive and CD4 memory cells filled three plates apiece, CD8 naive two, and CD8 memory one.

Only in-frame clones appear in the TCRdb table, and some are missing; sequencing was by immunoSEQ multiplex PCR. The sample has about 1.4 million clones, more than 95% seen once. Within Nashville, Tennessee resided all donors, each a Caucasian adult. This CDR3 contains 14 residues. Germline CDR1 MNHEY, CDR2 SMNVEV (reference sequence). V lost 5 bases, J lost 4 bases, and 4 bases stayed unmatched. General observations from the study: Blood alone was sampled, and tissue repertoires likely differ.

This clone has just one count. Its specificity is unknown. The receptor was derived from a man in his thirties or forties in good health. Sequenced sample: naive CD4+ T cells sorted from blood. Subset defined: CD45RA+ positively selected. The J gene is TRBJ2-1, the V gene TRBV27; 8 bases align to TRBD2. The CDR3 region is CASSPPGGYNEQFF. CDR3 in DNA: TGTGCCAGCAGTCCCCCGGGAGGGTACAATGAGCAGTTCTTC.